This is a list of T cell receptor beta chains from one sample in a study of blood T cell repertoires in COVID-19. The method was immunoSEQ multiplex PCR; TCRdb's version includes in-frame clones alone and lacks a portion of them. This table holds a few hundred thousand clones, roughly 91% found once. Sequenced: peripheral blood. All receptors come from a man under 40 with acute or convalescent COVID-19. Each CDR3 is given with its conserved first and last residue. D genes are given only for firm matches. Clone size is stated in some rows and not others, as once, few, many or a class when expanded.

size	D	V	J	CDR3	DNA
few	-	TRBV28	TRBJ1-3	CASIRRGRGNTIYF	TGTGCCAGCATTAGAAGGGGTAGGGGAAACACCATATATTTT
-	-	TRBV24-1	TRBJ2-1	CATSDSRYNEQFF	TGTGCCACCAGTGATTCCAGATACAATGAGCAGTTCTTC
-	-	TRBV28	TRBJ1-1	CASSLGGARLTEAFF	TGTGCCAGCAGTTTAGGGGGGGCGCGTCTTACTGAAGCTTTCTTT
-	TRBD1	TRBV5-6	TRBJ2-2	CASSNPGTGGTGELFF	TGTGCCAGCAGCAACCCCGGGACAGGGGGTACCGGGGAGCTGTTTTTT
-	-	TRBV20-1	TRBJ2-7	CSARSSYEQYF	TGCAGTGCTAGATCGAGTTACGAGCAGTACTTC
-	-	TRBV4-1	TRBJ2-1	CASSQDRRVYNEQFF	TGCGCCAGCAGCCAAGATCGACGGGTATACAATGAGCAGTTCTTC
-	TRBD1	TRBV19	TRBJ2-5	CASSKGQGPIGETQYF	TGTGCCAGTAGTAAAGGACAGGGACCTATCGGGGAGACCCAGTACTTC
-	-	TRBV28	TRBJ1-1	CASSLGQYFKAFF	TGTGCCAGCAGTTTAGGGCAGTATTTTAAAGCTTTCTTT
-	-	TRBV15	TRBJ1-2	CATSPQSTRANYGYTF	TGTGCCACCAGCCCCCAAAGCACACGGGCTAACTATGGCTACACCTTC
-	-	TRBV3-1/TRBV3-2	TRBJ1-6	CASSLGQLYNSPLHF	TGTGCCAGCAGCCTCGGACAGCTCTATAATTCACCCCTCCACTTT
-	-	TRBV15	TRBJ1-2	CATSREDKGGYTF	TGTGCCACCAGCAGAGAGGACAAGGGTGGCTACACCTTC
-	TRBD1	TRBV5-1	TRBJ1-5	CASSLDGQGNNQPQHF	TGCGCCAGCAGCTTGGATGGACAGGGTAACAATCAGCCCCAGCATTTT
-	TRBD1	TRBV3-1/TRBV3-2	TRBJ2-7	CASSQDQGQSYEQYF	TGTGCCAGCAGCCAAGATCAGGGACAGTCCTACGAGCAGTACTTC
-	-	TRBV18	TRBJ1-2	CASSSTGNKGYTF	TGTGCCAGCTCATCGACCGGGAACAAAGGCTACACCTTC
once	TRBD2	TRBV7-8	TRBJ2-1	CASSLGLAGRIPGFF	TGTGCCAGCAGCTTAGGTCTAGCGGGGAGGATACCGGGTTTCTTC
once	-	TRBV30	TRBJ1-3	CAWSFTEEDTIYF	TGTGCCTGGAGTTTCACGGAGGAGGACACCATATATTTT
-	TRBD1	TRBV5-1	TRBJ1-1	CASSERQGMRTEAFF	TGCGCCAGCAGCGAAAGACAGGGGATGAGGACTGAAGCTTTCTTT
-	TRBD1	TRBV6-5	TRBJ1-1	CASTRRQGSEAFF	TGTGCCAGCACCCGACGACAGGGGAGTGAAGCTTTCTTT
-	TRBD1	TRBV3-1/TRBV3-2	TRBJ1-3	CASSLWNRGIGGNTIYF	TGTGCCAGCAGCCTGTGGAACAGGGGGATCGGTGGAAACACCATATATTTT
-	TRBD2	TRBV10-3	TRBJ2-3	CAISDPSGRADTDTQYF	TGTGCCATCAGTGACCCTAGCGGGAGGGCCGACACAGATACGCAGTATTTT
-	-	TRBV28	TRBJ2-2	CASSIQGRTGELFF	TGTGCCAGCAGTATCCAGGGGCGGACCGGGGAGCTGTTTTTT
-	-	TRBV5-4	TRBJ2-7	CASSLDGPYEQYF	TGTGCCAGCAGCTTGGACGGTCCCTACGAGCAGTACTTC
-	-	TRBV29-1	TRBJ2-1	CSVVGVYNEQFF	TGCAGCGTTGTCGGGGTGTACAATGAGCAGTTCTTC
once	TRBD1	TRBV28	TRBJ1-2	CASAGQKYGYTF	TGTGCCAGCGCGGGACAGAAGTATGGCTACACCTTC
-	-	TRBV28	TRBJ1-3	CASSLLDSGNTIYF	TGTGCCAGCAGTTTGTTAGACTCTGGAAACACCATATATTTT
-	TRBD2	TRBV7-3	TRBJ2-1	CASSVGLADYNEQFF	TGTGCCAGCAGCGTGGGACTAGCGGATTACAATGAGCAGTTCTTC
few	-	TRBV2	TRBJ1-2	CASSDRRGSNYGYTF	TGTGCCAGCAGTGACCGGAGAGGGTCAAACTATGGCTACACCTTC
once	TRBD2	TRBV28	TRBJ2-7	CASRGRGVVYEQYF	TGTGCCAGCAGGGGCCGGGGGGTGGTCTACGAGCAGTACTTC
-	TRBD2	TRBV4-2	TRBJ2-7	CASSRLAGVSDASYEQYF	TGTGCCAGCAGCCGACTAGCGGGGGTTTCGGATGCCTCCTACGAGCAGTACTTC
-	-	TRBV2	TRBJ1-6	CASRGGSPLHF	TGTGCCAGCAGAGGCGGGTCACCCCTCCACTTT
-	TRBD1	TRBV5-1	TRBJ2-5	CASSATWTGGLETQYF	TGCGCCAGCAGCGCAACCTGGACAGGGGGCCTGGAGACCCAGTACTTC
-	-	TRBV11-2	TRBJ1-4	CASSLGQHATNEKLFF	TGTGCCAGCAGCCTCGGACAGCATGCAACTAATGAAAAACTGTTTTTT
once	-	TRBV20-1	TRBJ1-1	CSTSGLTEAFF	TGCAGTACATCAGGGCTCACTGAAGCTTTCTTT
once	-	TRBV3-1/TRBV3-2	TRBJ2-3	CASSSPGLSTDTQYF	TGTGCCAGCAGTTCTCCAGGTCTCAGCACAGATACGCAGTATTTT
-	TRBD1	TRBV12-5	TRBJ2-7	CASGSLQGVGLYEQYF	TGTGCTAGTGGCTCACTCCAGGGGGTCGGCCTCTACGAGCAGTACTTC